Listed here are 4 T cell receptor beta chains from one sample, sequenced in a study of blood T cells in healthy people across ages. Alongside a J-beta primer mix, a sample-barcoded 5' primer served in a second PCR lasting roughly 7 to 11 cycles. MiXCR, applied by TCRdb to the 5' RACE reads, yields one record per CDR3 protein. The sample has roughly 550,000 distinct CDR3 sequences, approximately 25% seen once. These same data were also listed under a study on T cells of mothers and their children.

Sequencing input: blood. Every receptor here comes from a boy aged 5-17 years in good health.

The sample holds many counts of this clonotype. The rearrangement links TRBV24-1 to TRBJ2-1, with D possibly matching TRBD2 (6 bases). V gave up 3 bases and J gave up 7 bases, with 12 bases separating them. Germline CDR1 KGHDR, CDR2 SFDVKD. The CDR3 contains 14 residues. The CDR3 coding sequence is TGTGCCACCAGTGATCTTACAGGAGGGAATGAGCAGTTCTTC. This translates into CATSDLTGGNEQFF.

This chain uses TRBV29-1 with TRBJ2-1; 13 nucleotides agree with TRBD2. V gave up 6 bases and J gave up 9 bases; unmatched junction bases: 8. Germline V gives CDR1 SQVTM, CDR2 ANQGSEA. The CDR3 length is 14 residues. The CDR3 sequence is CSVQGLAGVSEQFF. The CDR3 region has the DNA TGCAGCGTGCAAGGACTAGCGGGAGTAAGTGAGCAGTTCTTC.

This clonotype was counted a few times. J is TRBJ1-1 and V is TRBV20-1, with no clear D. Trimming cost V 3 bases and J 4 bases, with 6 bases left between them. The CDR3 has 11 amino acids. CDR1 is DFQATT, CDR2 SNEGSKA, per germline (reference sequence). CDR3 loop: CSASYSTEAFF. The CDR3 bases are TGCAGTGCTAGTTACAGCACTGAAGCTTTCTTT.

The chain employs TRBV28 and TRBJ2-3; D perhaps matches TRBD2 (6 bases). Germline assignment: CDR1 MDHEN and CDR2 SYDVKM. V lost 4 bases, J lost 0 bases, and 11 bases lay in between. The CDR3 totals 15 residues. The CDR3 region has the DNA TGTGCCAGCAGTTCCCGGGGGAGGAGCACAGATACGCAGTATTTT. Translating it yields CASSSRGRSTDTQYF.